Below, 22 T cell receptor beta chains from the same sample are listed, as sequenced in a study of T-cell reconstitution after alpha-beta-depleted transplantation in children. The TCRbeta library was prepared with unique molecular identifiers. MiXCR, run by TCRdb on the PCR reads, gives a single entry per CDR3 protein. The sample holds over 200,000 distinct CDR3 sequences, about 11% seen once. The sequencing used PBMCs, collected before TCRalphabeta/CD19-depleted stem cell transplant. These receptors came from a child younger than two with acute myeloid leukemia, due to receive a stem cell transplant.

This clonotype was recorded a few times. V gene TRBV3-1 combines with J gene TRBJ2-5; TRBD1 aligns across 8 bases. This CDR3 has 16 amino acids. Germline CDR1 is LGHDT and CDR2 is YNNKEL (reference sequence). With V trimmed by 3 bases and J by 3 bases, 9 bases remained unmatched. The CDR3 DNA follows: TGTGCCAGCAGCCACGCAATACAGGGGGGAGAAGAGACCCAGTACTTC. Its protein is CASSHAIQGGEETQYF.

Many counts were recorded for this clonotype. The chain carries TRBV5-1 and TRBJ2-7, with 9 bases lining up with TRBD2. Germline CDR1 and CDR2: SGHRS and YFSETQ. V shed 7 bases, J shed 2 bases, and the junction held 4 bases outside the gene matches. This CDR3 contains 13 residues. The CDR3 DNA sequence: TGCGCCAGCTGTAGCGGGGGTCCCTACGAGCAGTACTTC. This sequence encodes CASCSGGPYEQYF.

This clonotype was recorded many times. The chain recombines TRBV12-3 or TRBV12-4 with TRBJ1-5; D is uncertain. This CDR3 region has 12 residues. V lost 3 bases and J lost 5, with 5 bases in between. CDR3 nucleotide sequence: TGTGCCAGCAGTTTTTCCGATCAGCCCCAGCATTTT. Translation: CASSFSDQPQHF.

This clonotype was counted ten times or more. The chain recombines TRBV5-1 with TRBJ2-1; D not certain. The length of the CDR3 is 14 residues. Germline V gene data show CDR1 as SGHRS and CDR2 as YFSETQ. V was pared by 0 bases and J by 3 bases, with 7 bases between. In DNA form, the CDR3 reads TGCGCCAGCAGCTTGGGGAATCTCTACAATGAGCAGTTCTTC. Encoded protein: CASSLGNLYNEQFF. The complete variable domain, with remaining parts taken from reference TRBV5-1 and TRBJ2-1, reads KAGVTQTPRYLIKTRGQQVTLSCSPISGHRSVSWYQQTPGQGLQFLFEYFSETQRNKGNFPGRFSGRQFSNSRSEMNVSTLELGDSALYLCASSLGNLYNEQFFGPGTRLTVL.

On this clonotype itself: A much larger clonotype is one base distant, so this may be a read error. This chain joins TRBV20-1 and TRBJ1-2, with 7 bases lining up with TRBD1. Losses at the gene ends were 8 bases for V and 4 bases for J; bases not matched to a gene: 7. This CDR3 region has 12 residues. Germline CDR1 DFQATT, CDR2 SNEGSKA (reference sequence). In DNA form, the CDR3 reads TGCAGTTCGCTCCGGGACAGCTATGGCTACACCTTC. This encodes CSSLRDSYGYTF.

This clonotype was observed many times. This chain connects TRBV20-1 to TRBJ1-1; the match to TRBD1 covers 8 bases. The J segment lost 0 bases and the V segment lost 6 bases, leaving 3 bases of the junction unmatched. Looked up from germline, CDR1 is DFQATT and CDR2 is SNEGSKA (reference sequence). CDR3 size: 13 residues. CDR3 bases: TGCAGTGCCCGACAGGGGTTGAACACTGAAGCTTTCTTT. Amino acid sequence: CSARQGLNTEAFF.

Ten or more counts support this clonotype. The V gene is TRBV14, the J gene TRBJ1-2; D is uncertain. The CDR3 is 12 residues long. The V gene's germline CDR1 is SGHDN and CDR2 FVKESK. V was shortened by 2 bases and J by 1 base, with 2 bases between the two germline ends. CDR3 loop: CASSQNNYGYTF. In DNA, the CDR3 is TGTGCCAGCAGCCAAAATAACTATGGCTACACCTTC.

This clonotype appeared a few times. The CDR3 is CSASRAGNTIYF. As DNA, the CDR3 is TGCAGTGCTAGCAGGGCTGGAAACACCATATATTTT. The V gene is TRBV20-1, the J gene TRBJ1-3, with TRBD1 as a possible D gene (5 bases). Germline V gives CDR1 DFQATT, CDR2 SNEGSKA (reference sequence). CDR3 length: 12 amino acids. V was shortened by 3 bases and J by 2 bases, with 5 bases between the two germline ends.

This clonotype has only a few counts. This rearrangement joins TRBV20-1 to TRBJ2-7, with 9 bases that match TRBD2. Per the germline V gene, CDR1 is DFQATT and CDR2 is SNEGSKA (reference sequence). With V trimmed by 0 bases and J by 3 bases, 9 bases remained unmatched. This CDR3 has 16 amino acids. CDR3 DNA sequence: TGCAGTGCTAGAGACCGTTCTGCGGGAGGGATCTACGAGCAGTACTTC. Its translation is CSARDRSAGGIYEQYF.

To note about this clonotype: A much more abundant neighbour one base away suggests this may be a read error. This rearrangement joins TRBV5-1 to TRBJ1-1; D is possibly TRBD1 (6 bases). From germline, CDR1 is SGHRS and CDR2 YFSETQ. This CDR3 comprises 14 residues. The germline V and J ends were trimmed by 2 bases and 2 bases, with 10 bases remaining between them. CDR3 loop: CASSFGGHNTEAFF. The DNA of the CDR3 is TGCGCCAGCAGCTTTGGGGGGCATAACACTGAAGCTTTCTTT.

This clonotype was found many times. CDR3 sequence: CASSLNWGGNQPQHF. The CDR3 DNA is TGTGCCAGCAGCTTAAACTGGGGAGGCAATCAGCCCCAGCATTTT. The genes are TRBV7-2 and TRBJ1-5; D unresolved. The CDR3 covers 15 residues. CDR1 is SGHTA and CDR2 is FQGNSA in the germline V gene. Trimming shortened V by 2 bases and J by 2 bases, and 10 bases separated the two germline ends.

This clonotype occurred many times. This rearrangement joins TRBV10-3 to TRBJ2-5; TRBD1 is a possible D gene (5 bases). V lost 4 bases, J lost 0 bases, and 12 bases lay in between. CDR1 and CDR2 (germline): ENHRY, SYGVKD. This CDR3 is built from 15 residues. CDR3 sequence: CAISADTLYQETQYF. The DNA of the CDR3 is TGTGCCATCAGTGCGGACACCTTGTACCAAGAGACCCAGTACTTC.

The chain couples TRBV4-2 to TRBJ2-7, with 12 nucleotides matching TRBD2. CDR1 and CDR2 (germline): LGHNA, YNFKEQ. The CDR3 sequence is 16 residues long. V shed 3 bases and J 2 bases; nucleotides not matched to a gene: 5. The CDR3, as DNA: TGTGCCAGCAGCCACCGACTAGCGGGAGAAGCCTACGAGCAGTACTTC. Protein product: CASSHRLAGEAYEQYF.

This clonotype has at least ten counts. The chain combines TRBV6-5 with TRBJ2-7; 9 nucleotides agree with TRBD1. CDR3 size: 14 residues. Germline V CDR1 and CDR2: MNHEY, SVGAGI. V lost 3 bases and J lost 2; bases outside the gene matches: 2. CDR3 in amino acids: CASSYRQGAYEQYF. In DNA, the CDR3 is TGTGCCAGCAGTTATCGACAGGGGGCCTACGAGCAGTACTTC.

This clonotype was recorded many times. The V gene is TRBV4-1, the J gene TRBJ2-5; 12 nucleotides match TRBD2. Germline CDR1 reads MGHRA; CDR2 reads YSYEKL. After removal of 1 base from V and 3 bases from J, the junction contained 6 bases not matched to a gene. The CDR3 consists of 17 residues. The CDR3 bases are TGCGCCAGCAGCCAAGGCCCGACTAGCGGGGGAAAAGAGACCCAGTACTTC. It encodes CASSQGPTSGGKETQYF.

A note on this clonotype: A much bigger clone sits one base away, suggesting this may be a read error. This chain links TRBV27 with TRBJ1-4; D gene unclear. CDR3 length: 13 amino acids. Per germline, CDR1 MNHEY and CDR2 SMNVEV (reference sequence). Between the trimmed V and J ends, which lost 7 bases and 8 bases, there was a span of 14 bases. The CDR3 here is CASTPLQNEKLFF. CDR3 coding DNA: TGTGCCAGCACCCCCTTACAAAACGAAAAACTGTTTTTT.

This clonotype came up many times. The CDR3 loop reads CSADSTLLASFTDTQYF. The CDR3, as DNA: TGCAGTGCTGACTCCACGCTACTAGCAAGCTTCACAGATACGCAGTATTTT. The gene calls are TRBV20-1 and TRBJ2-3, with D maybe TRBD2 (6 bases). This CDR3 region has 17 residues. V lost 5 bases, J lost 2 bases, and 23 bases lay in between. The germline gives CDR1 DFQATT, CDR2 SNEGSKA (reference sequence).

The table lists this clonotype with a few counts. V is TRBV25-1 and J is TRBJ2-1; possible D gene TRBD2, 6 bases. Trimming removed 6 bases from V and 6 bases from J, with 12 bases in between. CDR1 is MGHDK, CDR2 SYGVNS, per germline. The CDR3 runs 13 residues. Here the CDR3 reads CASSWGDANEQFF. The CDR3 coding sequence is TGTGCCAGCAGCTGGGGGGACGCCAATGAGCAGTTCTTC.

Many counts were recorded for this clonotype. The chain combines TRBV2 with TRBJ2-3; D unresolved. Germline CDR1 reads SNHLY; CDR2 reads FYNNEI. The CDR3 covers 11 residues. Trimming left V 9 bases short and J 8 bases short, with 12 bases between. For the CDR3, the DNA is TGTGCCAGGGGGAATGTGGGTACGCAGTATTTT. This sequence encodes CARGNVGTQYF. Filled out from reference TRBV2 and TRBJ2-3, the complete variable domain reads EPEVTQTPSHQVTQMGQEVILRCVPISNHLYFYWYRQILGQKVEFLVSFYNNEISEKSEIFDDQFSVERPDGSNFTLKIRSTKLEDSAMYFCARGNVGTQYFGPGTRLTVL.

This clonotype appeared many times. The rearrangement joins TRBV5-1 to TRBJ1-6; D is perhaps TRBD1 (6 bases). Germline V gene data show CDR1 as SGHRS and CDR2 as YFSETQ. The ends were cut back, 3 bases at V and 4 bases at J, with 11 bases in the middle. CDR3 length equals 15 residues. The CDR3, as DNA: TGCGCCAGCAGCTATACGACAGGTTATAATTCACCCCTCCACTTT. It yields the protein CASSYTTGYNSPLHF.

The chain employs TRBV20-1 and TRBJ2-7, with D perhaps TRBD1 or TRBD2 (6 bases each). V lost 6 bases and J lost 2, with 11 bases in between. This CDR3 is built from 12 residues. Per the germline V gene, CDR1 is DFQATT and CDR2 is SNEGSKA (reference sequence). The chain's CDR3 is CSARDITYEQYF. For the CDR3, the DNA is TGCAGTGCGCGGGACATTACCTACGAGCAGTACTTC.

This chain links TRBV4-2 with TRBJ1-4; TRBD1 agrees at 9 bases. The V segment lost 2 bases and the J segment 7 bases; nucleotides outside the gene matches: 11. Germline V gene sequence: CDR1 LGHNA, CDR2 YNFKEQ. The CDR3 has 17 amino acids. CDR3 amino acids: CASSQFTGGQGSEKLFF. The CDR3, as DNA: TGTGCCAGCAGCCAATTCACCGGAGGACAGGGGAGTGAAAAACTGTTTTTT.